The 21 T cell receptor beta chains below were found in one sample sequenced in a study of cytomegalovirus exposure and HLA in healthy donors (dated by TCRdb to 2017 to 2019). The protocol used for the library was the immunoSEQ multiplex PCR assay. The multiplex PCR relied on a mix of 60 forward primers for TCR Vbeta segments and 13 reverse primers for TCR Jbeta segments. TCRdb retrieved this table from immuneACCESS and kept in-frame rearrangements only. Not all clones are present; in checked studies, unresolved V genes account for under half, and no reason is known for the remainder. Counted in this sample were roughly 110,000 clones; approximately 82% of them appeared once. The ten largest clones represent 2% to 3% of the sample. The source material was PBMCs. The receptor source for this set is a man aged 35 to 55 in good health and CMV-seronegative.

The V gene is TRBV29-1, the J gene TRBJ2-6; tentatively, D is TRBD1 (5 bases). Trimming shortened V by 1 base and J by 2 bases, and 9 bases separated the two germline ends. The CDR3 runs 15 residues. Germline V gene sequence: CDR1 SQVTM, CDR2 ANQGSEA. The CDR3 is CSVEAARAGANVLTF. The DNA for the CDR3 is TGCAGCGTTGAAGCAGCCAGGGCTGGGGCCAACGTCCTGACTTTC. Full variable domain (remainder filled in from reference TRBV29-1 and TRBJ2-6): SAVISQKPSRDICQRGTSLTIQCQVDSQVTMMFWYRQQPGQSLTLIATANQGSEATYESGFVIDKFPISRPNLTFSTLTVSNMSPEDSSIYLCSVEAARAGANVLTFGAGSRLTVL.

CDR3 region: CASSDTAGITEAFF. The CDR3, as DNA: TGTGCCAGCAGTGACACAGCAGGGATTACTGAAGCTTTCTTT. The J gene is TRBJ1-1, the V gene TRBV2; tentatively, D is TRBD1 (5 bases). This CDR3 is 14 amino acids long. CDR1 SNHLY and CDR2 FYNNEI come from the germline V gene. Trimming took off 3 bases at V and 5 bases at J, with 13 bases between the two ends.

The CDR3 reads CASRRGQMGTNTGELFF. CDR3 DNA sequence: TGCGCCAGCAGACGTGGACAGATGGGCACGAACACCGGGGAGCTGTTTTTT. The genes are TRBV5-1 and TRBJ2-2; tentatively, D is TRBD1 (6 bases). Between the trimmed V and J ends, which lost 5 bases and 0 bases, there was a span of 17 bases. In germline, CDR1 is SGHRS, CDR2 YFSETQ. The CDR3 has 17 residues. Complete variable domain (other parts from reference TRBV5-1 and TRBJ2-2): KAGVTQTPRYLIKTRGQQVTLSCSPISGHRSVSWYQQTPGQGLQFLFEYFSETQRNKGNFPGRFSGRQFSNSRSEMNVSTLELGDSALYLCASRRGQMGTNTGELFFGEGSRLTVL.

The CDR3 DNA is TGTGCCAGCAGGCGGGGGCCCCTCGACACAGATACGCAGTATTTT. Translation gives CASRRGPLDTDTQYF. The genes are TRBV6-5 and TRBJ2-3; D perhaps matches TRBD2 (7 bases). V dropped 6 bases and J dropped 2 bases, with 15 bases sitting between them. Germline loops: CDR1 MNHEY, CDR2 SVGAGI. This CDR3 has 15 amino acids.

This chain uses TRBV9 with TRBJ1-1, with TRBD1 matching over 9 bases. CDR1 is SGDLS and CDR2 is YYNGEE in the germline V gene. The V segment lost 6 bases and the J segment 4 bases; nucleotides outside the gene matches: 7. This CDR3 contains 14 residues. The CDR3 nucleotides read TGTGCCAGCACCTTCGGGACAGGGCCCACTGAAGCTTTCTTT. Translated, it gives CASTFGTGPTEAFF.

In this sample, this clone turned up a few times. The V gene is TRBV6-5, the J gene TRBJ1-4; no clear D gene. V lost 0 bases and J 0 bases, leaving 8 bases between the germline ends. Per germline, CDR1 MNHEY and CDR2 SVGAGI. The CDR3 consists of 16 residues. The DNA for the CDR3 is TGTGCCAGCAGTTACTCTGGGCAGCCAACTAATGAAAAACTGTTTTTT. It encodes CASSYSGQPTNEKLFF.

The V call is TRBV29-1, the J call TRBJ1-6; D perhaps matches TRBD1 (6 bases). CDR1 is SQVTM and CDR2 is ANQGSEA in the germline V gene. The CDR3 has 13 residues. The ends were cut back, 7 bases at V and 7 bases at J, with 14 bases in the middle. The CDR3 reads CSAARDKNSPLHF. CDR3 DNA: TGCAGCGCTGCTCGGGACAAAAATTCACCCCTCCACTTT.

The chain links TRBV5-8 to TRBJ2-1; 10 bases map to TRBD1. Germline-derived CDR1 and CDR2 are SGHTS and YDEGEE. The CDR3 contains 15 residues. With V trimmed by 4 bases and J by 7 bases, 8 bases remained unmatched. The CDR3, as DNA: TGTGCCAGCAGCCCGCTACGGACAGGGGGGAATGAGCAGTTCTTC. Amino acid sequence: CASSPLRTGGNEQFF.

The CDR3 region is CASSEHRLGPNTEAFF. DNA for the CDR3: TGTGCCAGCAGTGAACACCGTTTGGGCCCCAACACTGAAGCTTTCTTT. The chain uses TRBV25-1 and TRBJ1-1; D not resolved. The germline V gene has CDR1 MGHDK and CDR2 SYGVNS. V lost 2 bases to trimming and J lost 2 bases, with 15 bases between them. CDR3 size: 16 residues.

CDR3 region: CASSHDLGKKTEAFF. The DNA for the CDR3 is TGTGCCAGCAGCCACGATCTAGGTAAGAAAACTGAAGCTTTCTTT. The J gene is TRBJ1-1, the V gene TRBV4-2; no reliable D call. The CDR3 totals 15 residues. V lost 3 bases and J 5 bases, leaving 16 bases between the germline ends. The germline V gene encodes CDR1 LGHNA and CDR2 YNFKEQ.

The chain couples TRBV5-6 to TRBJ2-3; 7 nucleotides agree with TRBD1. Germline V gives CDR1 SGHDT, CDR2 YYEEEE. This CDR3 has 14 residues. V gave up 3 bases and J gave up 0 bases; unmatched junction bases: 1. CDR3 in DNA: TGTGCCAGCAGCTGGGACAGCAGCACAGATACGCAGTATTTT. Protein sequence: CASSWDSSTDTQYF.

The CDR3 here is CASSLSGDEKLFF. In nucleotides, the CDR3 is TGCGCCAGCAGCTTGTCCGGAGATGAAAAACTGTTTTTT. J is TRBJ1-4 and V is TRBV5-1; the D is unclear. This CDR3 region has 13 residues. Germline V gene data show CDR1 as SGHRS and CDR2 as YFSETQ. V gave up 1 base and J gave up 6 bases, with 7 bases separating them.

The chain carries TRBV5-4 and TRBJ2-1; TRBD1 is a possible D gene (6 bases). This CDR3 is 15 amino acids long. In germline, CDR1 is SGHNT, CDR2 YYREEE (reference sequence). V was clipped by 0 bases and J by 6 bases, with 13 bases between them. In nucleotides, the CDR3 is TGTGCCAGCAGCTTGGCCAGGGGATCGCCCAATGAGCAGTTCTTC. This encodes CASSLARGSPNEQFF.

The genes are TRBV2 and TRBJ1-1, with D possibly matching TRBD1 (5 bases). The CDR3 has 15 residues. Looked up from germline, CDR1 is SNHLY and CDR2 is FYNNEI. Trimming pared 4 bases from V and 11 bases from J, leaving 23 bases between. The CDR3 DNA reads TGTGCCAGCAGTGGGCAGGGACTGGGGAGCGGTGCGGCTTTCTTT. Translation: CASSGQGLGSGAAFF.

J is TRBJ2-4 and V is TRBV11-2; D is possibly TRBD1 (5 bases). This CDR3 comprises 12 residues. CDR1 and CDR2 (germline): SGHAT, FQNNGV. The V gene lost 4 bases and the J gene lost 7 bases, with 8 bases spanning the gap. CDR3 nucleotide sequence: TGTGCCAGCAGCTCGCAGGGTAACATTCAGTACTTC. Translating gives CASSSQGNIQYF.

The chain combines TRBV5-1 with TRBJ2-1, with 11 bases identical to TRBD2. Germline lookup yields CDR1 SGHRS and CDR2 YFSETQ. The CDR3 runs to 18 residues. V was pared by 1 base and J by 4 bases, with 10 bases of the junction left unmatched. CDR3 region: CASSLWLAGGGSYNEQFF. The CDR3 region has the DNA TGCGCCAGCAGCTTGTGGCTAGCGGGGGGAGGTAGTTACAATGAGCAGTTCTTC. Full variable domain (remainder filled in from reference TRBV5-1 and TRBJ2-1): KAGVTQTPRYLIKTRGQQVTLSCSPISGHRSVSWYQQTPGQGLQFLFEYFSETQRNKGNFPGRFSGRQFSNSRSEMNVSTLELGDSALYLCASSLWLAGGGSYNEQFFGPGTRLTVL.

The chain is built from TRBV28 and TRBJ1-2; unclear D gene. This CDR3 contains 13 residues. CDR1 is MDHEN and CDR2 is SYDVKM in the germline V gene. V was shortened by 5 bases and J by 4 bases, with 11 bases between the two germline ends. CDR3 amino acids: CASSPQVVYGYTF. The DNA for the CDR3 is TGTGCCAGCAGTCCGCAGGTTGTCTATGGCTACACCTTC.

Comment on this clone: Within the sample, other DNA sequences also encode this same CDR3. The chain employs TRBV7-3 and TRBJ2-3, with a tentative D call TRBD2 (6 bases). The CDR3 has 14 amino acids. The germline V and J ends were trimmed by 2 bases and 0 bases, with 6 bases remaining between them. Germline values: CDR1 SGHTA, CDR2 FQGTGA. CDR3 sequence reads: CASSLGTSTDTQYF. CDR3 coding DNA: TGTGCCAGCAGCTTAGGGACTAGCACAGATACGCAGTATTTT.

This clone appeared a single time. This sequence joins TRBV4-2 and TRBJ2-7; tentative D call: TRBD1 (6 bases). V lost 4 bases to trimming and J lost 3 bases, with 22 bases between them. CDR1 and CDR2 (germline): LGHNA, YNFKEQ. The CDR3 consists of 17 residues. CDR3: CASSPALGQSYSYEQYF. The CDR3, as DNA: TGTGCCAGCAGCCCGGCCCTAGGACAGTCCTATAGCTACGAGCAGTACTTC.

This chain uses TRBV7-9 with TRBJ2-7, with D perhaps matching TRBD2 (5 bases). The CDR3 consists of 12 residues. V was shortened by 4 bases and J by 7 bases, with 11 bases between the two germline ends. Looked up from germline, CDR1 is SEHNR and CDR2 is FQNEAQ (reference sequence). The CDR3 DNA follows: TGTGCCAGCAGCTCTGGACCGGGGGAGCAGTACTTC. Translated: CASSSGPGEQYF.

The chain recombines TRBV4-1 with TRBJ1-2; D is unclear. V was pared by 1 base and J by 8 bases, with 17 bases between. The CDR3 is 15 residues long. Looked up from germline, CDR1 is MGHRA and CDR2 is YSYEKL. CDR3 loop: CASSQVEGRTMGYTF. Written as DNA, the CDR3 is TGCGCCAGCAGCCAAGTCGAGGGTAGAACTATGGGCTACACCTTC.